This is a list of T cell receptor beta chains from one sample in a study of CD8+CD57+ T cells in acquired aplastic anemia. TCRdb fed the reads into MiXCR, producing one record per CDR3 protein. Here the sample spans 450,000 to 550,000 distinct CDR3 sequences, around 30% being singletons. Sequenced sample: sorted CD4+, CD8+, or CD8+CD57+ T cells (not recorded which) from PBMCs. The receptor set was obtained from a human donor with aplastic anemia. CDR3s include the opening cysteine and the closing phenylalanine or tryptophan. The D gene is left open where the match is weak. A clone size is listed for some rows: how often the clone was seen (once, few, many), or a class if it is expanded.

CDR3nt	CDR3aa	abundance	v_gene	j_gene	d_gene
TGTGCCAGCAGCCAAGACAGCAGGATTTCTAGATCAGACGAGCAGTACTTC	CASSQDSRISRSDEQYF	few	TRBV4-2	TRBJ2-7	.
TGCGCCAGCAGCTTGTACAGAGATACCCGATTTACCGCGAACACCGGGGAGCTGTTTTTT	CASSLYRDTRFTANTGELFF	.	TRBV5-1	TRBJ2-2	.
TGTGCCAGCAGCTCCCTTACTAGCGGGGGGGCGGTCAAAAACATTCAGTACTTC	CASSSLTSGGAVKNIQYF	.	TRBV7-1	TRBJ2-4	TRBD2
TGTGCCATCAGAGGGGACGGTCGGGAGGGTCAGCCCCAGTACTTC	CAIRGDGREGQPQYF	.	TRBV10-3	TRBJ2-5	TRBD2
TGTGCCAGCAGTGACCTACGGGTTGATGGCAATCAGCCCCAGCATTTT	CASSDLRVDGNQPQHF	.	TRBV6-4	TRBJ1-5	.
TGCGCCAGCAGCCAAGATCAGGGGAGAAATTCACCCCTCCACTTT	CASSQDQGRNSPLHF	many	TRBV4-3	TRBJ1-6	.
TGTGCTAGCAGCTTAGCCCCCGCGACTAGCTTCAACGAGCAGTACTTC	CASSLAPATSFNEQYF	once	TRBV7-7	TRBJ2-7	TRBD2
TGTGCCAGCAGTGAAGCCCAGGGGGCATTTAGCACAGATACGCAGTATTTT	CASSEAQGAFSTDTQYF	once	TRBV2	TRBJ2-3	TRBD1
TGTGCCAGCAAATTCGGGGGGGCCGTTAGGGAGACCCAGTACTTC	CASKFGGAVRETQYF	.	TRBV7-4	TRBJ2-5	TRBD2
TGTGCCACCAGTGCCGGGACAGTGTATGGCTACACCTTC	CATSAGTVYGYTF	many	TRBV24-1	TRBJ1-2	TRBD1
TGTGCCAGTACGGATGACATAAGCTACACCTTC	CASTDDISYTF	many	TRBV19	TRBJ1-2	.
TGTGCCAGCAGCTTCTCCAATTCCAGGTCTTACAATGAGCAGTTCTTC	CASSFSNSRSYNEQFF	.	TRBV7-9	TRBJ2-1	.
TGTGCCAGCAGCGACTCGAAATACCAAGAGACCCAGTACTTC	CASSDSKYQETQYF	.	TRBV2	TRBJ2-5	.
TGTGCCAGCAGCTTAGGACAGAGGGGTTCACCCCTCCACTTT	CASSLGQRGSPLHF	few	TRBV5-4	TRBJ1-6	.
TGTGCCAGTAGTCTAACGCCCGCAAAACAGCCCCAGCATTTT	CASSLTPAKQPQHF	many	TRBV19	TRBJ1-5	.